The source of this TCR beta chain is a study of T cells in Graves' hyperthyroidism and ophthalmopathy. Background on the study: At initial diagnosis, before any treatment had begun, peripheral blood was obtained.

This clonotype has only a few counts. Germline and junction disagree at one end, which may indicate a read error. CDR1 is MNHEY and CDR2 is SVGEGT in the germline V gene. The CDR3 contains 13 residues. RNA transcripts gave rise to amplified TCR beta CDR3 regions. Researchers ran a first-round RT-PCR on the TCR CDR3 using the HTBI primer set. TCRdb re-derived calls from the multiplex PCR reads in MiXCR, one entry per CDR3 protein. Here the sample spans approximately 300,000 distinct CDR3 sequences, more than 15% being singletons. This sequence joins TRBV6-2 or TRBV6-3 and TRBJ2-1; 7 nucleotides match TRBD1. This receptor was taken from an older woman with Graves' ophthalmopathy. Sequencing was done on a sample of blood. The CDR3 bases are TGTGCCAGCAGTTACAAAGACAGGGAACAACTCGTCTTC. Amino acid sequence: CASSYKDREQLVF.